This T cell receptor beta chain stems from a study of metastatic and nonmetastatic thyroid tumors. For the study at large: Repertoire data that came from the blood and tumor or nodule tissue of malignant and benign thyroid patients were compared. Whole-study results and caveats: The study reportedly found significantly higher TCR beta diversity in malignant thyroid tumors than benign nodules, in blood and tumor.

Patients underwent thyroid surgery, and none had received any treatment before it. With regard to this clone: The antigen remains unidentified.

Under the authors' procedure: In papillary thyroid cancer, a distant-metastasis classifier was built using CDR3 differences across clinicopathological groups. TCRdb re-called the PCR reads via MiXCR. It is TCRdb's table, rather than the study itself, that gives the V and J calls and clone size. This sample carries 30,000 to 45,000 clones, roughly 18% of them seen once, and the ten largest clones take approximately 16%. Looked up from germline, CDR1 is SGDLS and CDR2 is YYNGEE. There are 13 residues in the CDR3. The V gene lost 0 bases and the J gene lost 6 bases, with 8 bases spanning the gap. What was sequenced was blood. J is TRBJ2-3 and V is TRBV9; D perhaps matches TRBD2 (6 bases). The receptor was derived from a female donor with papillary thyroid cancer or a benign thyroid nodule (not recorded which). Some clones in this sample may be carry-over from other donors' samples. CDR3: CASSVAAGDTQYF. DNA for the CDR3: TGTGCCAGCAGCGTAGCTGCGGGGGATACGCAGTATTTT.